Presented here are 22 T cell receptor beta chains from one specimen sequenced in a study of cytomegalovirus exposure and HLA in healthy donors. It was with 60 Vbeta and 13 Jbeta primers that the PCR ran. This table comes from immunoSEQ multiplex PCR, and its TCRdb copy is limited to in-frame clones, with some not included. Of 120,000 or so clones listed, roughly 74% are singletons. Sequenced sample: PBMCs. These receptors all stem from a woman aged 45-60 years in good health and CMV-seropositive.

The J gene is TRBJ2-7, the V gene TRBV7-2; tentatively, D is TRBD1 (6 bases). The CDR3 sequence is 14 residues long. Germline CDR1 and CDR2: SGHTA and FQGNSA. V dropped 1 base and J dropped 2 bases, with 9 bases sitting between them. CDR3 coding DNA: TGTGCCAGCAGCTTAGACAGGGCGGCCTACGAGCAGTACTTC. Translated, it gives CASSLDRAAYEQYF.

The chain combines TRBV15 with TRBJ1-5; possible D gene TRBD1, 6 bases. The CDR3 has 16 amino acids. Germline V gives CDR1 LNHNV, CDR2 YYDKDF (reference sequence). The ends were cut back, 1 base at V and 6 bases at J, with 16 bases in the middle. The chain's CDR3 is CATSRGGYGGRQPQHF. CDR3 nucleotides: TGTGCCACCAGCAGAGGAGGTTACGGGGGGCGTCAGCCCCAGCATTTT.

This clone has only a few counts. The rearrangement links TRBV5-5 to TRBJ2-7; TRBD1 might be the D (6 bases). Germline V CDR1 and CDR2: SGHKS, YYEKEE (reference sequence). V lost 3 bases to trimming and J lost 3 bases, with 16 bases between them. This CDR3 region has 15 residues. The CDR3 protein is CASSSAGARGYEQYF. DNA of the CDR3: TGTGCCAGCAGCTCAGCAGGGGCTAGGGGCTACGAGCAGTACTTC.

This clone was seen only once. The chain is built from TRBV25-1 and TRBJ2-7; D uncertain. The CDR3 consists of 14 residues. Germline loops: CDR1 MGHDK, CDR2 SYGVNS. Trimming cost V 4 bases and J 7 bases, with 17 bases left between them. The CDR3 here is CASSGNLPGMEQYF. The CDR3 DNA sequence: TGTGCCAGCAGTGGGAATCTTCCGGGTATGGAGCAGTACTTC.

This clone was picked up a small number of times. The chain couples TRBV6-6 to TRBJ1-1; D is uncertain. Trimming stripped 2 bases from V and 3 bases from J, with 13 bases between. Germline CDR1 MNHNY, CDR2 SVGAGI (reference sequence). This CDR3 contains 15 residues. The CDR3 region has the DNA TGTGCCAGCAGTTACACCGGGAAAGGGTACACTGAAGCTTTCTTT. Amino acids: CASSYTGKGYTEAFF.

The chain links TRBV5-1 to TRBJ2-7; TRBD1 matches 11 bases. Germline lookup yields CDR1 SGHRS and CDR2 YFSETQ. The CDR3 runs to 16 residues. The V and J ends lost 5 bases and 7 bases, in that order; junction bases with no gene match: 14. CDR3 in amino acids: CASSYSSGTGGGEQYF. As DNA, the CDR3 is TGCGCCAGCAGTTATTCCTCCGGGACAGGGGGTGGGGAGCAGTACTTC. Full variable domain (remainder filled in from reference TRBV5-1 and TRBJ2-7): KAGVTQTPRYLIKTRGQQVTLSCSPISGHRSVSWYQQTPGQGLQFLFEYFSETQRNKGNFPGRFSGRQFSNSRSEMNVSTLELGDSALYLCASSYSSGTGGGEQYFGPGTRLTVT.

This sequence joins TRBV5-4 and TRBJ2-3; D is possibly TRBD1 (6 bases). This CDR3 region has 15 residues. Germline lookup yields CDR1 SGHNT and CDR2 YYREEE (reference sequence). V shed 4 bases and J shed 2 bases, with 14 bases lying between them. The CDR3: CASSADSLFTDTQYF. CDR3 nucleotide sequence: TGTGCCAGCAGCGCGGACAGCCTCTTCACAGATACGCAGTATTTT.

DNA for the CDR3: TGTGCCAGCAGTGACGGCCATCGAGGAGGGATACTTAATGAAAAACTGTTTTTT. This translates into CASSDGHRGGILNEKLFF. This chain connects TRBV25-1 to TRBJ1-4; D unclear. Looked up from germline, CDR1 is MGHDK and CDR2 is SYGVNS. Trimming shortened V by 3 bases and J by 4 bases, and 21 bases separated the two germline ends. The length of the CDR3 is 18 residues.

The rearrangement joins TRBV13 to TRBJ2-1; 9 positions match TRBD1. The CDR3 spans 15 residues. CDR1 is PRHDT, CDR2 FYEKMQ, per germline (reference sequence). V was clipped by 5 bases and J by 9 bases; unmatched bases: 11. The CDR3 is CASSPFNPTGGEQFF. The CDR3 DNA follows: TGTGCCAGCAGCCCTTTCAACCCGACAGGGGGTGAGCAGTTCTTC.

This clone came up a few times. The V gene is TRBV7-2, the J gene TRBJ1-4; D perhaps matches TRBD1 (5 bases). The CDR3 has 18 residues. The V gene's germline CDR1 is SGHTA and CDR2 FQGNSA. Trimming removed 5 bases from V and 0 bases from J, with 19 bases in between. Here the CDR3 DNA reads TGTGCCAGCAGCCCCACCGGGGGGAGCTGGGCAACTAATGAAAAACTGTTTTTT. It translates to CASSPTGGSWATNEKLFF.

This clone came up once. The rearrangement uses TRBV15 and TRBJ2-2, with 8 nucleotides matching TRBD1. Germline V gives CDR1 LNHNV, CDR2 YYDKDF (reference sequence). CDR3 length: 14 residues. The V segment lost 7 bases and the J segment 6 bases; nucleotides outside the gene matches: 7. The CDR3, as DNA: TGTGCCACCAACCGGGACAGGATCCCCGGGGAGCTGTTTTTT. It codes for CATNRDRIPGELFF.

The chain links TRBV7-2 to TRBJ2-5; 7 bases are shared with TRBD1. Germline V gives CDR1 SGHTA, CDR2 FQGNSA. J lost 5 bases, V lost 8 bases, and 8 bases had no gene match. The CDR3 has 13 amino acids. CDR3 amino acids: CASRPTGKETQYF. CDR3 nucleotides: TGTGCCAGCCGCCCGACAGGGAAGGAGACCCAGTACTTC.

A few counts support this clone. The CDR3 coding sequence is TGTGCCAGAAGCCCCCGCTATCTTACTAGCACAGATACGCAGTATTTT. The encoded protein is CARSPRYLTSTDTQYF. The chain is built from TRBV5-3 and TRBJ2-3; no firm D call. TRBV5-3 is recorded as an ORF, its role being uncertain. Trimming removed 4 bases from V and 0 bases from J, with 15 bases in between. CDR3 length: 16 amino acids.

This clone came up a few times. The chain uses TRBV4-2 and TRBJ2-3, with TRBD2 matching over 7 bases. V shed 4 bases and J 1 base; nucleotides not matched to a gene: 2. The CDR3 loop spans 14 amino acids. Looked up from germline, CDR1 is LGHNA and CDR2 is YNFKEQ. CDR3 in DNA: TGTGCCAGCAGCCCCCGGGGGGGCACAGATACGCAGTATTTT. Its translation: CASSPRGGTDTQYF.

The J gene is TRBJ1-5, the V gene TRBV7-8, with D hard to call. Germline V gene data show CDR1 as SGHVS and CDR2 as FQNEAQ. V was cut by 1 base and J by 2 bases, with 12 bases left in between. This CDR3 has 16 amino acids. CDR3 amino acids: CASSLDPGTGNQPQHF. The CDR3 DNA sequence: TGTGCCAGCAGCTTAGATCCGGGTACGGGCAATCAGCCCCAGCATTTT.

The chain is built from TRBV7-9 and TRBJ1-6, with 9 positions matching TRBD1. Germline trimming cut 8 bases from V and 8 bases from J; bases unmatched to any gene: 10. Germline V CDR1 and CDR2: SEHNR, FQNEAQ (reference sequence). This CDR3 contains 15 residues. CDR3 bases: TGTGCCAGCGCGGCCGGGACAGGGCGTGATTCACCCCTCCACTTT. Its translation is CASAAGTGRDSPLHF. Drawing the rest from reference TRBV7-9 and TRBJ1-6, the complete variable domain is DTGVSQNPRHKITKRGQNVTFRCDPISEHNRLYWYRQTLGQGPEFLTYFQNEAQLEKSRLLSDRFSAERPKGSFSTLEIQRTEQGDSAMYLCASAAGTGRDSPLHFGNGTRLTVT.

The rearrangement links TRBV13 to TRBJ1-1, with D perhaps matching TRBD1 (6 bases). This CDR3 contains 14 residues. The V gene lost 4 bases and the J gene lost 6 bases, with 15 bases spanning the gap. The germline V gene has CDR1 PRHDT and CDR2 FYEKMQ (reference sequence). The CDR3 DNA reads TGTGCCAGCAGCTGGGCGGGGGCGAGGGCTGAAGCTTTCTTT. It codes for CASSWAGARAEAFF. Filled out from reference TRBV13 and TRBJ1-1, the complete variable domain reads AAGVIQSPRHLIKEKRETATLKCYPIPRHDTVYWYQQGPGQDPQFLISFYEKMQSDKGSIPDRFSAQQFSDYHSELNMSSLELGDSALYFCASSWAGARAEAFFGQGTRLTVV.

The V and J genes are TRBV14 and TRBJ2-5; 7 bases fit TRBD2. This CDR3 has 15 residues. The J segment lost 5 bases and the V segment lost 1 base, leaving 7 bases of the junction unmatched. Germline lookup yields CDR1 SGHDN and CDR2 FVKESK. The CDR3 DNA sequence: TGTGCCAGCAGCCAAGGACTAGCTGTCGAGGAGACCCAGTACTTC. This sequence encodes CASSQGLAVEETQYF. Based on the CDR3 plus reference TRBV14 and TRBJ2-5, the full variable domain is EAGVTQFPSHSVIEKGQTVTLRCDPISGHDNLYWYRRVMGKEIKFLLHFVKESKQDESGMPNNRFLAERTGGTYSTLKVQPAELEDSGVYFCASSQGLAVEETQYFGPGTRLLVL.

The chain joins TRBV6-1 to TRBJ1-2; TRBD1 is a possible D gene (6 bases). V was cut by 3 bases and J by 8 bases, with 19 bases left in between. CDR1 and CDR2 from the germline V gene are MNHNS and SASEGT. CDR3 size: 15 residues. DNA for the CDR3: TGTGCCAGCAGTGAGAGGGTGGGGGCTACGGGAGGCTACACCTTC. This codes for CASSERVGATGGYTF.

The rearrangement joins TRBV18 to TRBJ1-1, with 10 bases lining up with TRBD1. Germline lookup yields CDR1 KGHSH and CDR2 LQKENI. This CDR3 spans 15 amino acids. V lost 3 bases to trimming and J lost 3 bases; unmatched junction nucleotides: 4. The chain's CDR3 is CASSPGTGVDTEAFF. The CDR3 nucleotides read TGTGCCAGCTCACCCGGGACAGGGGTGGACACTGAAGCTTTCTTT.

The chain links TRBV30 to TRBJ2-4, with D possibly TRBD1 on 6 matching bases. Germline loops: CDR1 GTSNPN, CDR2 SVGIG (reference sequence). The CDR3 contains 11 residues. V lost 4 bases to trimming and J lost 6 bases, with 7 bases between them. The CDR3 here is CAWKQGNIQYF. CDR3 DNA: TGTGCCTGGAAACAGGGAAACATTCAGTACTTC.

This chain links TRBV10-1 with TRBJ2-1; TRBD1 aligns across 11 bases. This CDR3 is built from 16 residues. Unmatched junction bases numbered 11, after V lost 4 bases and J lost 9 bases. CDR1 and CDR2 (germline): WNHNN, SYGVQD (reference sequence). The CDR3 nucleotides read TGCGCCAGCAGTGGGGGATCAGGACAGGGGGCGGGTGAGCAGTTCTTC. This translates into CASSGGSGQGAGEQFF.